Sequencing of this T cell receptor (beta chain) was carried out in a study of cytotoxic CD8 clonotypes in ibrutinib-treated CLL. About 2 micrograms of genomic DNA, which was extracted from cryopreserved PBMCs, served as the material used for the TCR beta libraries. Study-wide points: Public clonotypes occurred uncommonly; on treatment, they contracted or remained stable. Increased clonality at ibrutinib response gave way to a return toward baseline at progression.

As concerns this clone: The antigen is undetermined.

Looked up from germline, CDR1 is SGHRS and CDR2 is YFSETQ. The V and J ends lost 0 bases and 5 bases respectively, with 8 bases between them. This CDR3 is built from 13 residues. Targeted sequencing depth ranged from 1 in 200,000 to 1 in 1 million T cells. TCRdb's table, derived via immunoSEQ multiplex PCR, lists solely in-frame clones and lacks some. This sample has more than 110,000 clones, with more than 85% found just once. Specimen: PBMCs, collected after 12 months of ibrutinib treatment. The TCR comes from a human donor with chronic lymphocytic leukemia. The V call is TRBV5-1, the J call TRBJ1-1; no clear D gene. This chain's CDR3 is CASSLEGGTEAFF. CDR3 sequence (DNA): TGCGCCAGCAGCTTGGAGGGAGGGACTGAAGCTTTCTTT.